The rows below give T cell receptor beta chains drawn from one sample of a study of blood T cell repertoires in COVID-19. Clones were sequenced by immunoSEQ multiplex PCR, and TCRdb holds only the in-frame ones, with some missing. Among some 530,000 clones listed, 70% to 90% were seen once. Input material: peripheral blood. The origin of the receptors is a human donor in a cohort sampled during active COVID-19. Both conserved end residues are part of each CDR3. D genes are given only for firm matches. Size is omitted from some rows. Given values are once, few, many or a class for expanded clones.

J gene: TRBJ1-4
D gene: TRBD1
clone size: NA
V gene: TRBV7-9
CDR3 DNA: TGTGCCAGCAGCTCGACCGGGACAGGCAAAGCAACTAATGAAAAACTGTTTTTT
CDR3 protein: CASSSTGTGKATNEKLFF

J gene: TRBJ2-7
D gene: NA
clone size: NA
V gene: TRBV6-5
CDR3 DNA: TGTGCCAGCAGCCGACTCGCGGAGGGGACCTACGAGCAGTACTTC
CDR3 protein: CASSRLAEGTYEQYF

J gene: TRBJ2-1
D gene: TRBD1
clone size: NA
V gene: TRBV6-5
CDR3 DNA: TGTGCCAGCAGTTCCATCGGACAGGGGGAGAATGAGCAGTTCTTC
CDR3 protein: CASSSIGQGENEQFF

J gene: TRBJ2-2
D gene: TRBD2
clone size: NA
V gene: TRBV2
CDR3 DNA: TGTGCCAGCAGTGACTTAGCGGGACTAACCGGGGAGCTGTTTTTT
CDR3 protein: CASSDLAGLTGELFF

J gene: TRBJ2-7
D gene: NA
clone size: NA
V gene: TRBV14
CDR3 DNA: TGTGCCAGCAGCCAAGATTCCGGGCAGGGTTCCAAGGCCTACTACGAGCAGTACTTC
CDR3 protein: CASSQDSGQGSKAYYEQYF

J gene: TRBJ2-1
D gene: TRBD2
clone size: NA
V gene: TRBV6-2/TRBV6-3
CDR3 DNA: TGTGCCAGCAGTTACCAAGGAGGGACTAGCGGTTCCTACAATGAGCAGTTCTTC
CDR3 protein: CASSYQGGTSGSYNEQFF

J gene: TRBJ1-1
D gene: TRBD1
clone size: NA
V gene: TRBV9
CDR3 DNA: TGTGCCAGCAGCGTACAGGGGGAAGGCGCTGAAGCTTTCTTT
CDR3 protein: CASSVQGEGAEAFF

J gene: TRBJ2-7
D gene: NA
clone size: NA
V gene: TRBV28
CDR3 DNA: TGTGCCAGCAGTTTGGGCGGGGGCCAAAACCGCGAGCAGTACTTC
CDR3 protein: CASSLGGGQNREQYF

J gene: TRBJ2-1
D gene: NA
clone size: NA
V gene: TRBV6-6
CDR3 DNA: TGTGCCAGCCTCCCCGTGGAGCGGAACACATACAATGAGCAGTTCTTC
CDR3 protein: CASLPVERNTYNEQFF

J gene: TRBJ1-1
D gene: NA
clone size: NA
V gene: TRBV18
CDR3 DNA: TGTGCCAGCTCACCCCCCGGGAGCTCGGGGGCTTTCTTT
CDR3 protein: CASSPPGSSGAFF

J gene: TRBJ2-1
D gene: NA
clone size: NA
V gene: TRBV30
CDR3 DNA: TGTGCCTGGAGGAGCCTGAAAGGGACAAATGAGCAGTTCTTC
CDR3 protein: CAWRSLKGTNEQFF

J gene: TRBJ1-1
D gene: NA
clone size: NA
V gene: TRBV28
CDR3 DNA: TGTGCCAGCAGTTTAGCAGGGTCCGGGACTGAAGCTTTCTTT
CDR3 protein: CASSLAGSGTEAFF

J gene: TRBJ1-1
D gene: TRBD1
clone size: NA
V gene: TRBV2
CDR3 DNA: TGTGCCAGCAGGGCCCGACAGGGGGAGGAAACTGAAGCTTTCTTT
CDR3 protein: CASRARQGEETEAFF

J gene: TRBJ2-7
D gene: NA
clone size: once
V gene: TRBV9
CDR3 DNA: TGTGCCAGCAGCGTTAATGCCTTTGGGACAACCTACGAGCAGTACTTC
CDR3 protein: CASSVNAFGTTYEQYF

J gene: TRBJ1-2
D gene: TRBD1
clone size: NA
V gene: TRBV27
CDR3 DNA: TGTGCCAGCAGGGAAGTTTCCGGGACAGGGGGATATGGCTACACCTTC
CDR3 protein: CASREVSGTGGYGYTF

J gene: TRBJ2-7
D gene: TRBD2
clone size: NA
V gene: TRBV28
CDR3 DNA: TGTGCCAGCAGCCTGGGACTAGCGGGAACCGAGCAGTACTTC
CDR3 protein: CASSLGLAGTEQYF

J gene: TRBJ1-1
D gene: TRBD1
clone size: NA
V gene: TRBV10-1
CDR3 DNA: TGCGCCAGCAGTGAGGTAAGGGGGCCGAGGACTGAAGCTTTCTTT
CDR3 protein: CASSEVRGPRTEAFF

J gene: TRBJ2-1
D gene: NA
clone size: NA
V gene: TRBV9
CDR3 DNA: TGTGCCAGCAGCGTATTTGAGAATGAGCAGTTCTTC
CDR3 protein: CASSVFENEQFF

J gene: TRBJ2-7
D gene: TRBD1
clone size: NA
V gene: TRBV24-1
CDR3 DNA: TGTGCCACCAGTGATTTTGGGCGGACAGGGAATTACGAGCAGTACTTC
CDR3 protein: CATSDFGRTGNYEQYF

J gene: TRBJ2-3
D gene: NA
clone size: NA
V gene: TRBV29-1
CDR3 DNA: TGCAGCGTTGGTGGAGGCGGAGATACGCAGTATTTT
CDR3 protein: CSVGGGGDTQYF

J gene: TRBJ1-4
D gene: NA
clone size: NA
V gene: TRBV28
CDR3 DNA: TGTGCCAGCATTCGACGCCCTGACAATAATGAAAAACTGTTTTTT
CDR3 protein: CASIRRPDNNEKLFF

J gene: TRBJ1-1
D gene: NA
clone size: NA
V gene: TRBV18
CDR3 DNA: TGTGCCAGCTCACCCTACAACACAGGGTCTGAAGCTTTCTTT
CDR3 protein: CASSPYNTGSEAFF

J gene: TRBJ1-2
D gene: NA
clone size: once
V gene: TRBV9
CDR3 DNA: TGTGCCAGCAGCGTACCCGGGACACCGGCCTATGGCTACACCTTC
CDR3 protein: CASSVPGTPAYGYTF

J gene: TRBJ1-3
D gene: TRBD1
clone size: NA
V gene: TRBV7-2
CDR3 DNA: TGTGCCAGCAGCTTGGACAGGGGTGCTGGAAACACCATATATTTT
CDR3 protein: CASSLDRGAGNTIYF

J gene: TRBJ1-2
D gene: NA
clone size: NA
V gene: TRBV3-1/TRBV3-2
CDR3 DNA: TGTGCCAGCAGCCCCCCCCAGTGGTCTTTCTATGGCTACACCTTC
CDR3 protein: CASSPPQWSFYGYTF

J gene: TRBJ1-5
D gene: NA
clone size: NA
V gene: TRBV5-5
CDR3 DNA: TGTGCCAGCAGCTTGGAACAGGGTCATCAGCCCCAGCATTTT
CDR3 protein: CASSLEQGHQPQHF

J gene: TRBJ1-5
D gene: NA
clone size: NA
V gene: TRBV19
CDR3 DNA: TGTGCCAGTAGTCCGACGACCGGGACACGCTTAAAGCCCCAGCATTTT
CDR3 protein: CASSPTTGTRLKPQHF

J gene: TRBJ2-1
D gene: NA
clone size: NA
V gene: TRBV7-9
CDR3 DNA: TGTGCCAGCAGCCGCGTGACCCCGGGGGAGCAGTTCTTC
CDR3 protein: CASSRVTPGEQFF

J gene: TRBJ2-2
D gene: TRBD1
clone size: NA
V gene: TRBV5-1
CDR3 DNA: TGCGCCAGCAGCTGGGACAGACCTCCGAACACCGGGGAGCTGTTTTTT
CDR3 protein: CASSWDRPPNTGELFF

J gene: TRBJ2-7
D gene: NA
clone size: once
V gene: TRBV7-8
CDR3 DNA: TGTGCCAGCAGTCGCGGGACAGCCTTTTACGAGCAGTACTTC
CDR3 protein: CASSRGTAFYEQYF

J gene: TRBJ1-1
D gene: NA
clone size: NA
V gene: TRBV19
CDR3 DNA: TGTGCCAGTAGTATGGATGGGGCCACGGGCACTGAAGCTTTCTTT
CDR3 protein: CASSMDGATGTEAFF

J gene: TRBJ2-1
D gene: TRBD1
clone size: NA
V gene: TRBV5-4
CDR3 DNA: TGTGCCAGCAGCTGGGGACCGGGACAGGGGAGGAATGAGCAGTTCTTC
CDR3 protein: CASSWGPGQGRNEQFF

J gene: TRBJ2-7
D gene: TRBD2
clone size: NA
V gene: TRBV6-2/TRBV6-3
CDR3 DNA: TGTGCCAGCAGTCGGTCTCTGGGACTAGCAGAGGAGCAGTACTTC
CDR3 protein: CASSRSLGLAEEQYF

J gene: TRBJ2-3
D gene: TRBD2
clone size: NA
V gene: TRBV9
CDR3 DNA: TGTGCCAGCAGCGGACTAGCGGGAGTTCAAGATACGCAGTATTTT
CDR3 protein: CASSGLAGVQDTQYF

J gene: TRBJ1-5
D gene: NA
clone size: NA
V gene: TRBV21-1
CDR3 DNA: TGTGCCAGCAGCAGGGGGCACCAGCCCCAGCATTTT
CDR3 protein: CASSRGHQPQHF

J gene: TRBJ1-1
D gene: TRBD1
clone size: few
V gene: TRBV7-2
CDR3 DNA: TGTGCCAGCAGCTTCGCAGACAGGGTGAACACTGAAGCTTTCTTT
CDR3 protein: CASSFADRVNTEAFF

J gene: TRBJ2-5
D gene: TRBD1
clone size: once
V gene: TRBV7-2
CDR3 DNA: TGTGCCAGCAGCGCTCAGGGGGCACAAGAGACCCAGTACTTC
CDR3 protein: CASSAQGAQETQYF

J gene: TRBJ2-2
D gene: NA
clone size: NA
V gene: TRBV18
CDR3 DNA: TGTGCCAGCTCTGAGGGAGAGATCACCGGGGAGCTGTTTTTT
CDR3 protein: CASSEGEITGELFF

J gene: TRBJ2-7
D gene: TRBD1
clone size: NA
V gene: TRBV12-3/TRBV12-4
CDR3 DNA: TGTGCCAGCAGGCGGACAGGGGTCTGGGAGCAGTACTTC
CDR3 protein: CASRRTGVWEQYF

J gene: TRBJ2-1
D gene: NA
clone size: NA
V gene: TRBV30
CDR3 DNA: TGTGCCTGGAGTGTTCACAGAGACGATGAGCAGTTCTTC
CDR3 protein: CAWSVHRDDEQFF

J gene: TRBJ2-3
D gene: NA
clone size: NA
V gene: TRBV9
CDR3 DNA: TGTGCCAGCAGCGTAGGTGGCAGGGCAGATACGCAGTATTTT
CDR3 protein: CASSVGGRADTQYF

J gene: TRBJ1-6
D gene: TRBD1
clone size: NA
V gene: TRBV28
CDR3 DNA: TGTGCCAGCAGAGAAACAGGGGGGCGCGATTCACCCCTCCACTTT
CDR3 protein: CASRETGGRDSPLHF

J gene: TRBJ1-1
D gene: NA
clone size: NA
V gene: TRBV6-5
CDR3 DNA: TGTGCCAGCAGGAGCCTATCAAGGGGCACTGAAGCTTTCTTT
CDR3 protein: CASRSLSRGTEAFF

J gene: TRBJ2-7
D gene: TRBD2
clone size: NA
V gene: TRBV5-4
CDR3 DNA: TGTGCCAGCAGCTTAGCGGGAGTAAGCTCCGAGCAGTACTTC
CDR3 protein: CASSLAGVSSEQYF